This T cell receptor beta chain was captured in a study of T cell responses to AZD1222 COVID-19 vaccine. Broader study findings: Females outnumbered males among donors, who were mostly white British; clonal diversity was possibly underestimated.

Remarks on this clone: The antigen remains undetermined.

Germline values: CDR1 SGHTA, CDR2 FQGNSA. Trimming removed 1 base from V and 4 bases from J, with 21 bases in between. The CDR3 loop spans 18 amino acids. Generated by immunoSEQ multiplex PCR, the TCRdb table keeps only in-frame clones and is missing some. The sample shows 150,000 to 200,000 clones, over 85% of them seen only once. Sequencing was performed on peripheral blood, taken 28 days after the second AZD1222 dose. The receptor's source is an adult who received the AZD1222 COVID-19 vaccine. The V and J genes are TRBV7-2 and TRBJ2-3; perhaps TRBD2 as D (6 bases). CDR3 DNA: TGTGCCAGCAGCTTAGTCTCACTCCTAGCGAATCCCGCAGATACGCAGTATTTT. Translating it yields CASSLVSLLANPADTQYF.